A selection of T cell receptor beta chains follows, all from one sample in a study of long-term antiretroviral therapy in people with HIV. This table comes from immunoSEQ multiplex PCR, and its TCRdb copy is limited to in-frame clones, with some not included. This table has about 36,000 clones, approximately 80% appearing once. Sequencing was performed on unsorted PBMCs, taken 3.4 years after starting antiretroviral therapy. These receptors originate from a man aged 25 to 40 with HIV. CDR3s include the opening cysteine and the closing phenylalanine or tryptophan. D genes are given only for firm matches. Clone size is given for some rows only: seen once, a few or many times, or a class if the clone is expanded.

j_call: TRBJ1-3
cdr3_length: 17
d_call: NA
v_call: TRBV4-1
clone_size: NA
cdr3_aa: CASSVVWGAIEGNTIYF
cdr3_nt: TGCGCCAGCAGCGTTGTCTGGGGAGCGATAGAGGGAAACACCATATATTTT

j_call: TRBJ1-1
cdr3_length: 12
d_call: TRBD1
v_call: TRBV29-1
clone_size: NA
cdr3_aa: CSVATGGAEAFF
cdr3_nt: TGCAGCGTTGCGACAGGGGGGGCTGAAGCTTTCTTT

j_call: TRBJ2-7
cdr3_length: 12
d_call: NA
v_call: TRBV19
clone_size: NA
cdr3_aa: CASSMLGDEQYF
cdr3_nt: TGTGCCAGTAGTATGTTGGGTGACGAGCAGTACTTC

j_call: TRBJ1-2
cdr3_length: 13
d_call: NA
v_call: TRBV6-1
clone_size: NA
cdr3_aa: CASSEVRGYGYTF
cdr3_nt: TGTGCCAGCAGTGAGGTCAGGGGTTATGGCTACACCTTC

j_call: TRBJ2-7
cdr3_length: 15
d_call: NA
v_call: TRBV27
clone_size: NA
cdr3_aa: CASSLSLGDSYEQYF
cdr3_nt: TGTGCCAGCAGTTTGTCCCTCGGGGACTCCTACGAGCAGTACTTC

j_call: TRBJ1-2
cdr3_length: 13
d_call: NA
v_call: TRBV25-1
clone_size: NA
cdr3_aa: CASSEFGGKGYTF
cdr3_nt: TGTGCCAGCAGTGAATTCGGGGGTAAAGGCTACACCTTC

j_call: TRBJ2-2
cdr3_length: 14
d_call: NA
v_call: TRBV27
clone_size: NA
cdr3_aa: CASSLGFKNGELFF
cdr3_nt: TGTGCCAGCAGTTTAGGGTTTAAGAACGGGGAGCTGTTTTTT

j_call: TRBJ2-7
cdr3_length: 14
d_call: NA
v_call: TRBV5-8
clone_size: NA
cdr3_aa: CASSLWGTYYEQYF
cdr3_nt: TGTGCCAGCAGCTTGTGGGGGACCTACTACGAGCAGTACTTC

j_call: TRBJ2-5
cdr3_length: 11
d_call: NA
v_call: TRBV6-5
clone_size: NA
cdr3_aa: CASSYQETQYF
cdr3_nt: TGTGCCAGCAGTTACCAAGAGACCCAGTACTTC

j_call: TRBJ2-2
cdr3_length: 13
d_call: NA
v_call: TRBV7-8
clone_size: NA
cdr3_aa: CASSFRSTGELFF
cdr3_nt: TGTGCCAGCAGCTTCAGGAGCACCGGGGAGCTGTTTTTT

j_call: TRBJ2-7
cdr3_length: 15
d_call: NA
v_call: TRBV27
clone_size: NA
cdr3_aa: CASSPSQVGPGEQYF
cdr3_nt: TGTGCCAGCAGTCCGTCACAGGTGGGGCCTGGCGAGCAGTACTTC

j_call: TRBJ1-1
cdr3_length: 16
d_call: NA
v_call: TRBV7-9
clone_size: NA
cdr3_aa: CASSLGAGSRATEAFF
cdr3_nt: TGTGCCAGCAGCTTAGGGGCAGGATCTAGGGCCACTGAAGCTTTCTTT

j_call: TRBJ2-7
cdr3_length: 13
d_call: NA
v_call: TRBV27
clone_size: NA
cdr3_aa: CASRRQSSYEQYF
cdr3_nt: TGTGCCAGCCGTAGACAGAGCTCCTACGAGCAGTACTTC

j_call: TRBJ2-7
cdr3_length: 14
d_call: NA
v_call: TRBV28
clone_size: NA
cdr3_aa: CASSRAGSPYEQYF
cdr3_nt: TGTGCCAGCAGTCGCGCAGGGTCCCCCTACGAGCAGTACTTC

j_call: TRBJ2-7
cdr3_length: 17
d_call: TRBD2
v_call: TRBV11-2
clone_size: once
cdr3_aa: CASSPGTSGTPRYEQYF
cdr3_nt: TGTGCCAGCAGCCCGGGGACTAGTGGAACACCACGCTACGAGCAGTACTTC

j_call: TRBJ1-4
cdr3_length: 15
d_call: TRBD1
v_call: TRBV28
clone_size: NA
cdr3_aa: CASSHPGTGGEKLFF
cdr3_nt: TGTGCCAGCAGTCACCCCGGGACAGGAGGTGAAAAACTGTTTTTT

j_call: TRBJ1-1
cdr3_length: 13
d_call: NA
v_call: TRBV29-1
clone_size: NA
cdr3_aa: CSVERVEGTEAFF
cdr3_nt: TGCAGCGTTGAAAGGGTTGAGGGTACTGAAGCTTTCTTT

j_call: TRBJ2-1
cdr3_length: 13
d_call: NA
v_call: TRBV5-1
clone_size: NA
cdr3_aa: CASRADSYNEQFF
cdr3_nt: TGCGCCAGCAGAGCGGACAGCTACAATGAGCAGTTCTTC

j_call: TRBJ2-5
cdr3_length: 14
d_call: NA
v_call: TRBV7-7
clone_size: NA
cdr3_aa: CASSLSGTGETQYF
cdr3_nt: TGTGCCAGCAGCTTAAGTGGAACGGGAGAGACCCAGTACTTC

j_call: TRBJ2-2
cdr3_length: 15
d_call: TRBD2
v_call: TRBV27
clone_size: few
cdr3_aa: CASSRKRERWGELFF
cdr3_nt: TGTGCCAGCAGCAGGAAGCGGGAGAGATGGGGGGAGCTGTTTTTT

j_call: TRBJ2-7
cdr3_length: 15
d_call: TRBD2
v_call: TRBV6-1
clone_size: NA
cdr3_aa: CASSELAGGPDEQYF
cdr3_nt: TGTGCCAGCAGTGAACTGGCGGGAGGGCCCGACGAGCAGTACTTC

j_call: TRBJ2-7
cdr3_length: 17
d_call: TRBD1
v_call: TRBV15
clone_size: NA
cdr3_aa: CATGRETGVTSSYEQYF
cdr3_nt: TGTGCCACCGGCAGAGAAACAGGGGTAACCAGCTCCTACGAGCAGTACTTC

j_call: TRBJ2-1
cdr3_length: 15
d_call: NA
v_call: TRBV27
clone_size: NA
cdr3_aa: CASSLYPRGGNEQFF
cdr3_nt: TGTGCCAGCAGTTTATACCCCCGGGGTGGCAATGAGCAGTTCTTC

j_call: TRBJ2-5
cdr3_length: 16
d_call: TRBD2
v_call: TRBV9
clone_size: NA
cdr3_aa: CASSPRPGGSAETQYF
cdr3_nt: TGTGCCAGCAGCCCTCGACCGGGGGGAAGTGCGGAGACCCAGTACTTC

j_call: TRBJ2-1
cdr3_length: 14
d_call: NA
v_call: TRBV5-4
clone_size: NA
cdr3_aa: CASRSHQGRNEQFF
cdr3_nt: TGTGCCAGCAGATCACATCAGGGGCGCAATGAGCAGTTCTTC

j_call: TRBJ2-1
cdr3_length: 13
d_call: NA
v_call: TRBV6-5
clone_size: NA
cdr3_aa: CASSFGELNEQFF
cdr3_nt: TGTGCCAGCAGCTTTGGGGAGCTCAATGAGCAGTTCTTC

j_call: TRBJ1-1
cdr3_length: 14
d_call: TRBD1
v_call: TRBV14
clone_size: NA
cdr3_aa: CASSQGYRGAEAFF
cdr3_nt: TGTGCCAGCAGCCAAGGTTACAGGGGCGCTGAAGCTTTCTTT

j_call: TRBJ2-7
cdr3_length: 15
d_call: NA
v_call: TRBV5-4
clone_size: NA
cdr3_aa: CASSLGYESSYEQYF
cdr3_nt: TGTGCCAGCAGCTTGGGCTACGAGAGCTCCTACGAGCAGTACTTC

j_call: TRBJ2-1
cdr3_length: 14
d_call: NA
v_call: TRBV27
clone_size: NA
cdr3_aa: CASSLSLGTNEQFF
cdr3_nt: TGTGCCAGCAGTTTAAGTCTTGGGACCAATGAGCAGTTCTTC

j_call: TRBJ2-3
cdr3_length: 16
d_call: TRBD1
v_call: TRBV7-2
clone_size: NA
cdr3_aa: CASSQYLGQGADTQYF
cdr3_nt: TGTGCCAGCAGCCAGTACCTGGGACAGGGGGCAGATACGCAGTATTTT

j_call: TRBJ2-5
cdr3_length: 19
d_call: TRBD2
v_call: TRBV7-9
clone_size: NA
cdr3_aa: CASSSTTSGRALNVETQYF
cdr3_nt: TGTGCCAGCAGCTCGACGACTAGCGGGAGGGCCCTGAATGTAGAGACCCAGTACTTC

j_call: TRBJ2-7
cdr3_length: 13
d_call: TRBD1
v_call: TRBV27
clone_size: NA
cdr3_aa: CASSRQGAYEQYF
cdr3_nt: TGTGCCAGCAGCCGACAGGGGGCGTACGAGCAGTACTTC

j_call: TRBJ1-2
cdr3_length: 14
d_call: NA
v_call: TRBV9
clone_size: NA
cdr3_aa: CASSVGGPYYGYTF
cdr3_nt: TGTGCCAGCAGCGTAGGGGGACCGTACTATGGCTACACCTTC

j_call: TRBJ2-2
cdr3_length: 16
d_call: NA
v_call: TRBV5-1
clone_size: NA
cdr3_aa: CASSSGGPANTGELFF
cdr3_nt: TGCGCCAGCAGCTCGGGCGGACCAGCGAACACCGGGGAGCTGTTTTTT

j_call: TRBJ2-7
cdr3_length: 14
d_call: NA
v_call: TRBV9
clone_size: NA
cdr3_aa: CASSVEGSSYEQYF
cdr3_nt: TGTGCCAGCAGCGTAGAAGGGTCCTCCTACGAGCAGTACTTC

j_call: TRBJ2-1
cdr3_length: 15
d_call: TRBD2
v_call: TRBV5-4
clone_size: NA
cdr3_aa: CASSTGLAGTNEQFF
cdr3_nt: TGTGCCAGCAGCACCGGACTAGCGGGTACCAATGAGCAGTTCTTC

j_call: TRBJ2-7
cdr3_length: 16
d_call: TRBD1
v_call: TRBV5-4
clone_size: NA
cdr3_aa: CASALFRGQGFEEQYF
cdr3_nt: TGTGCCAGCGCTTTGTTCCGGGGACAGGGGTTCGAAGAGCAGTACTTC

j_call: TRBJ2-5
cdr3_length: 18
d_call: TRBD2
v_call: TRBV28
clone_size: NA
cdr3_aa: CASRPTLAGEPGRETQYF
cdr3_nt: TGTGCCAGCAGACCCACTTTAGCGGGAGAGCCTGGGCGAGAGACCCAGTACTTC

j_call: TRBJ2-1
cdr3_length: 13
d_call: NA
v_call: TRBV5-4
clone_size: once
cdr3_aa: CASSSPPGNEQFF
cdr3_nt: TGTGCCAGCAGCTCCCCCCCCGGGAATGAGCAGTTCTTC

j_call: TRBJ2-5
cdr3_length: 15
d_call: NA
v_call: TRBV4-1
clone_size: NA
cdr3_aa: CASSLPGGAGETQYF
cdr3_nt: TGCGCCAGCAGCCTCCCAGGGGGGGCCGGGGAGACCCAGTACTTC

j_call: TRBJ2-2
cdr3_length: 16
d_call: NA
v_call: TRBV18
clone_size: NA
cdr3_aa: CASSPPNTRNTGELFF
cdr3_nt: TGTGCCAGCTCACCACCTAATACTAGGAACACCGGGGAGCTGTTTTTT

j_call: TRBJ1-3
cdr3_length: 15
d_call: TRBD1
v_call: TRBV29-1
clone_size: once
cdr3_aa: CSVEANRGSGNTIYF
cdr3_nt: TGCAGCGTTGAAGCCAACAGGGGGTCTGGAAACACCATATATTTT

j_call: TRBJ2-1
cdr3_length: 13
d_call: TRBD1
v_call: TRBV7-9
clone_size: NA
cdr3_aa: CASSSRTGNEQFF
cdr3_nt: TGTGCCAGCAGCTCCAGGACAGGGAATGAGCAGTTCTTC

j_call: TRBJ2-7
cdr3_length: 14
d_call: NA
v_call: TRBV7-6
clone_size: NA
cdr3_aa: CASSGVVRNYEQYF
cdr3_nt: TGTGCCAGCAGCGGGGTGGTGAGGAACTACGAGCAGTACTTC